The present TCR beta chain was sequenced within a study of neurological immune-mediated disorders. Study conclusions and caveats: Subjects shared no identical expanded-clone CDR3 amino acid sequences, suggesting private TCR-beta repertoires in all groups. In HTLV-1-associated myelopathy, TCR clonal expansion was greatest, whereas multiple sclerosis had the least, falling below healthy controls.

Looked up from germline, CDR1 is DFQATT and CDR2 is SNEGSKA (reference sequence). This CDR3 has 10 amino acids. This clonotype showed up many times. Antigen specificity is unknown. A 10-nucleotide random UMI tagged transcripts in template-switch 5'RACE cDNA synthesis. Over 170 million TCR-beta sequences (from 15-18 subjects) were yielded by each sequencing run. TCRdb re-analysed the 5' RACE reads in MiXCR, keeping a single row per CDR3 protein. The sample contains more than 13,000 distinct CDR3 sequences, under 11% of which appear only once. The gene calls are TRBV20-1 and TRBJ1-1, with D hard to call. This sequence was found in a woman aged 40 to 50 in good health. The sequenced sample consisted of PBMCs. In DNA form, the CDR3 reads TGCAGGGTTTTCGGTGGAGAAGCTTTCTTT. This gives the protein CRVFGGEAFF.